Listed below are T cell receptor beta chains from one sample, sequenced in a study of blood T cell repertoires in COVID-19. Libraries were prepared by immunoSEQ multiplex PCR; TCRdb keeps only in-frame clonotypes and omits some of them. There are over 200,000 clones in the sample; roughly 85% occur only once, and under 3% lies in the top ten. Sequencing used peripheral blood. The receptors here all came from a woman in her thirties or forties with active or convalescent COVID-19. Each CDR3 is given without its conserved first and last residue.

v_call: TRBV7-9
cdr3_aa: ASSLVGAVRGYT

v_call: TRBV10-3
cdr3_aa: AISEAGTLRGTGELF

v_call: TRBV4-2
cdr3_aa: ASSQRGAGLADYEQY

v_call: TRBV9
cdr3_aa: ASSNLADTQY

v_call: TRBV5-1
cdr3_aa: ASSLSGSSYEQY

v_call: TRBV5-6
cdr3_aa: ASSLAKLPFGHNEQF

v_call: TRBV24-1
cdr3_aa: ATGDRDAQETQY

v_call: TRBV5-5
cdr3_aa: ASSQTGGMGNQPQH

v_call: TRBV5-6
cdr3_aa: ASSPSLAGSAYNEQF

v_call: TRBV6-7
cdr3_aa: ASSSRVPTAGAPGGLSQY

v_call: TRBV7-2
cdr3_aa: ASSSGGLGSETQY

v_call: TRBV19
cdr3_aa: ASTLPGTGGTEAF

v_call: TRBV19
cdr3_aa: ASSMGPPGYT

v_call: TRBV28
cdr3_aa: ASSKLSGRAREQY

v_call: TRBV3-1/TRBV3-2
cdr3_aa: ASSQIDEKLF

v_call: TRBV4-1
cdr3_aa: ASRTPWGEARSNHATNEKLF

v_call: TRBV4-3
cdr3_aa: ASSQVQLAGVLQETQY

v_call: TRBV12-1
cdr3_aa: ASRNPGGRWDNTDTQY

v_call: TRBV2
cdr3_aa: ASSTTGSGSPLH